This TCR beta chain was observed in a study of control samples from healthy donors and cancer patients. The assay was immunoSEQ multiplex PCR, and TCRdb's table has in-frame clones only and misses some. The sample contains about 120,000 clones, around 89% of which appear only once. Details on this clone: At one boundary the junction diverges from the germline segment, which might be a read error.

Germline V gene sequence: CDR1 KGHSH, CDR2 LQKENI. The CDR3 is 15 residues long. This clonotype originated in a man aged 50 to 59 in good health. This chain joins TRBV18 and TRBJ1-2; D gene uncertain. Input material: blood. The CDR3 sequence is CASSPNGGKDYGYTF. The DNA of the CDR3 is TGTGCCAGCTCACCAAATGGCGGGAAGGACTACGGCTACACCTTC. Together with reference TRBV18 and TRBJ1-2, the CDR3 gives the full variable domain: NAGVMQNPRHLVRRRGQEARLRCSPMKGHSHVYWYRQLPEEGLKFMVYLQKENIIDESGMPKERFSAEFPKEGPSILRIQQVVRGDSAAYFCASSPNGGKDYGYTFGSGTRLTVV.